The rows below give T cell receptor beta chains drawn from one sample of a study of blood T cell repertoires in COVID-19. Using immunoSEQ multiplex PCR, the repertoire was profiled, and TCRdb retains in-frame clones only, with some absent. The table lists roughly 330,000 clones, about 87% of them singletons. Material: PBMCs or T cells enriched from blood (not recorded which). All receptors derive from a woman aged 25 to 39 who had recovered from COVID-19. Each CDR3 is given with its conserved first and last residue. D genes are given only for firm matches. Clone size, where shown, is once, few, many, or a class for clones that have expanded.

j_call d_call clone_size v_call cdr3_aa cdr3_nt
TRBJ2-6 NA NA TRBV5-1 CASSSSRVTAPSGANVLTF TGCGCCAGCAGCTCCAGCCGGGTGACAGCCCCCTCTGGGGCCAACGTCCTGACTTTC
TRBJ2-7 NA NA TRBV5-4 CASSFGRDSTYEQYF TGTGCCAGCAGCTTCGGCCGGGACTCCACCTACGAGCAGTACTTC
TRBJ2-1 TRBD2 NA TRBV5-1 CASSLALAGGYNEQFF TGCGCCAGCAGCTTGGCACTAGCGGGGGGCTACAATGAGCAGTTCTTC
TRBJ1-4 TRBD1 NA TRBV2 CASTSPGQGANWDEKLFF TGTGCCAGCACCTCACCGGGACAGGGGGCGAATTGGGATGAAAAACTGTTTTTT
TRBJ1-5 NA NA TRBV4-1 CASSQDRSESQPQHF TGCGCCAGCAGCCAAGATCGCTCAGAATCTCAGCCCCAGCATTTT
TRBJ1-1 NA few TRBV29-1 CSVSTTGRMNTEAFF TGCAGCGTCTCGACGACAGGACGCATGAACACTGAAGCTTTCTTT
TRBJ2-1 NA NA TRBV2 CASSEGAGSPYNEQFF TGTGCCAGCAGTGAAGGTGCGGGGAGCCCATACAATGAGCAGTTCTTC
TRBJ1-1 NA few TRBV29-1 CSVTRGNTEAFF TGCAGCGTGACCAGGGGGAACACTGAAGCTTTCTTT
TRBJ2-1 TRBD2 NA TRBV11-2 CASSLGSGGIYNEQFF TGTGCCAGCAGCTTAGGTAGCGGGGGGATATACAATGAGCAGTTCTTC
TRBJ1-6 NA NA TRBV7-2 CASRGTGINNSPLHF TGTGCCAGCAGGGGAACAGGGATCAATAATTCACCCCTCCACTTT
TRBJ1-1 NA NA TRBV18 CASSPVRQDLFEAFF TGTGCCAGCTCACCGGTAAGACAGGACTTATTTGAAGCTTTCTTT
TRBJ2-1 TRBD2 NA TRBV28 CASSSQAGGPYNEQFF TGTGCCAGCAGTTCCCAAGCGGGGGGGCCTTACAATGAGCAGTTCTTC
TRBJ2-1 NA NA TRBV19 CASSSLYNEQFF TGTGCCAGTAGTTCCCTCTACAATGAGCAGTTCTTC
TRBJ2-5 NA NA TRBV6-1 CASSEVVRVTQYF TGTGCCAGCAGTGAAGTCGTGCGGGTGACCCAGTACTTC
TRBJ1-6 TRBD1 few TRBV13 CASSLKTGNSPLHF TGTGCCAGCAGCTTGAAGACAGGGAATTCACCCCTCCACTTT
TRBJ2-5 TRBD1 NA TRBV4-3 CASSQAFRDRQETQYF TGCGCCAGCAGCCAAGCGTTCCGGGACAGACAAGAGACCCAGTACTTC
TRBJ1-1 NA NA TRBV5-1 CASSLDTNTEAFF TGCGCCAGCAGCTTGGACACGAACACTGAAGCTTTCTTT
TRBJ1-2 NA NA TRBV4-3 CASSQDSGNYGYTF TGCGCCAGCAGCCAAGACAGCGGTAACTATGGCTACACCTTC
TRBJ1-1 TRBD1 NA TRBV19 CASTQGGGTEAFF TGTGCCAGCACACAGGGGGGAGGGACTGAAGCTTTCTTT
TRBJ1-5 NA once TRBV27 CASRTNRDTDQPQHF TGTGCCAGCAGGACGAACCGGGACACCGATCAGCCCCAGCATTTT
TRBJ1-2 NA NA TRBV5-6 CASSFQGRANYGYTF TGTGCCAGCAGCTTCCAGGGGCGAGCTAACTATGGCTACACCTTC
TRBJ2-2 NA NA TRBV9 CASSSSPAGELFF TGTGCCAGCAGCTCGTCCCCCGCCGGGGAGCTGTTTTTT
TRBJ1-3 NA NA TRBV6-2/TRBV6-3 CASSYFPGQATGGNTIYF TGTGCCAGCAGTTACTTCCCGGGACAAGCCACGGGAGGAAACACCATATATTTT
TRBJ2-1 NA NA TRBV28 CASHELNNEQFF TGTGCCAGCCACGAACTAAACAATGAGCAGTTCTTC
TRBJ2-5 NA NA TRBV19 CASSGGGGAETQYF TGTGCCAGTAGTGGGGGAGGGGGTGCAGAGACCCAGTACTTC
TRBJ1-1 NA NA TRBV5-6 CASSLKGAVWTEAFF TGTGCCAGCAGCTTGAAAGGAGCAGTATGGACTGAAGCTTTCTTT
TRBJ2-7 NA few TRBV4-3 CASSHPGMTEQYF TGCGCCAGCAGCCACCCGGGGATGACCGAGCAGTACTTC
TRBJ1-4 NA NA TRBV6-1 CASSDPAGGTNEKLFF TGTGCCAGCAGTGACCCGGCGGGAGGAACTAATGAAAAACTGTTTTTT
TRBJ2-1 NA NA TRBV11-3 CASSLEASYNEQFF TGTGCCAGCAGCTTAGAGGCTAGCTACAATGAGCAGTTCTTC
TRBJ1-2 NA NA TRBV3-1/TRBV3-2 CASGIEGGYTF TGTGCCAGCGGAATCGAGGGAGGCTACACCTTC
TRBJ2-7 TRBD2 NA TRBV2 CASSTSAYEQYF TGTGCCAGCAGTACTAGCGCCTACGAGCAGTACTTC
TRBJ1-1 NA NA TRBV12-3/TRBV12-4 CASRGHLNTEAFF TGTGCCAGCAGGGGACACTTGAACACTGAAGCTTTCTTT
TRBJ2-3 TRBD1 NA TRBV5-1 CASRDRGYTDTQYF TGCGCCAGCCGGGACAGGGGTTACACAGATACGCAGTATTTT
TRBJ2-5 NA NA TRBV9 CASSVGTSQETQYF TGTGCCAGCAGCGTAGGAACTAGCCAAGAGACCCAGTACTTC
TRBJ1-3 TRBD1 NA TRBV15 CATSRDRTGGGNTIYF TGTGCCACCAGCAGAGATCGGACAGGGGGCGGAAACACCATATATTTT
TRBJ1-4 TRBD1 NA TRBV19 CASSPTRQGQKEKLFF TGTGCCAGTAGTCCAACTAGACAGGGCCAAAAGGAAAAACTGTTTTTT
TRBJ1-1 NA once TRBV19 CASSIRETTEAFF TGTGCCAGTAGTATTAGGGAGACCACTGAAGCTTTCTTT
TRBJ2-3 NA NA TRBV4-1 CASSQEHSTDTQYF TGCGCCAGCAGCCAAGAACACAGCACAGATACGCAGTATTTT
TRBJ2-3 TRBD2 many TRBV18 CASSPTTSGGGATDTQYF TGTGCCAGCTCACCAACGACTAGTGGCGGGGGGGCCACAGATACGCAGTATTTT
TRBJ1-4 NA NA TRBV29-1 CSAGEGTNEKLFF TGCAGCGCTGGGGAGGGAACTAATGAAAAACTGTTTTTT